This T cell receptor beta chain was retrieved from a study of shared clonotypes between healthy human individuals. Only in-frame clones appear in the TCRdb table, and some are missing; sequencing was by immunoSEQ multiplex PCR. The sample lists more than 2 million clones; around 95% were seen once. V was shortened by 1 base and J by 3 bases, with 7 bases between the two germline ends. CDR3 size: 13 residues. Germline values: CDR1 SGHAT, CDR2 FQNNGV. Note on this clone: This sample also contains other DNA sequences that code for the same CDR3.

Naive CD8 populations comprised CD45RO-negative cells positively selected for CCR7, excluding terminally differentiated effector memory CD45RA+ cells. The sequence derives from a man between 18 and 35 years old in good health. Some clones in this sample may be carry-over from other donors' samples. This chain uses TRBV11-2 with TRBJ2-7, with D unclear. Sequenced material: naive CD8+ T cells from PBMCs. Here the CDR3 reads CASSLAPLYEQYF. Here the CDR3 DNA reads TGTGCCAGCAGCTTAGCCCCTCTCTACGAGCAGTACTTC.